These 10 T cell receptor beta chains share one sample of origin, sequenced in a study of blood T cell repertoires in COVID-19. Data came from immunoSEQ multiplex PCR; TCRdb stores just in-frame clones and leaves some out. This sample yields about 260,000 clones, of which around 88% are seen a single time; 1% to 1.5% belongs to the top ten. Sequences were obtained from PBMCs or T cells enriched from blood (not recorded which). The receptors shown here come from a woman between 40 and 55 years old with acute COVID-19.

This chain links TRBV5-1 with TRBJ1-2, with D tentatively TRBD1 (6 bases). Germline-derived CDR1 and CDR2 are SGHRS and YFSETQ. With 5 bases removed from V and 9 bases from J, the gap between germline ends came to 20 bases. The CDR3 contains 14 residues. CDR3 nucleotide sequence: TGCGCCAGCAGTCGTGCACAGGGAGACGCGAGCTACACCTTC. Translated, it gives CASSRAQGDASYTF.

The gene calls are TRBV3-1 (or the pseudogene TRBV3-2) and TRBJ2-3; 8 bases align to TRBD2. Germline-derived CDR1 and CDR2 are LGHDT and YNNKEL (reference sequence). CDR3 length: 19 amino acids. Trimming cost V 0 bases and J 6 bases; bases outside gene matches: 17. This CDR3 reads CASSQDEGTSSGLLDTQYF. For the CDR3, the DNA is TGTGCCAGCAGCCAAGACGAGGGGACTAGTTCAGGTCTATTGGATACGCAGTATTTT.

This chain uses TRBV9 with TRBJ2-1, with D perhaps matching TRBD2 (7 bases). The CDR3 length is 12 residues. Germline CDR1 and CDR2: SGDLS and YYNGEE. The V end was cut by 3 bases, the J end by 12 bases, with 13 bases between. CDR3 DNA: TGTGCCAGCAGCGAGGGGGAGGGGCGGCAGTTCTTC. This encodes CASSEGEGRQFF.

The chain combines TRBV5-6 with TRBJ1-6; no clear D gene. Germline V gene data show CDR1 as SGHDT and CDR2 as YYEEEE. This CDR3 region has 15 residues. Trimming cost V 4 bases and J 9 bases, with 17 bases left between them. CDR3 in DNA: TGTGCCAGCAGCCTAACCGGCACCCTAGGTTCACCCCTCCACTTT. The encoded protein is CASSLTGTLGSPLHF.

The V gene is TRBV6-5, the J gene TRBJ2-1; tentatively, D is TRBD2 (6 bases). V dropped 2 bases and J dropped 0 bases, with 8 bases sitting between them. The CDR3 consists of 15 residues. Per the germline V gene, CDR1 is MNHEY and CDR2 is SVGAGI. CDR3: CASSYTSLSYNEQFF. The CDR3 DNA reads as TGTGCCAGCAGTTACACTAGCCTCTCCTACAATGAGCAGTTCTTC.

V is TRBV29-1 and J is TRBJ2-4, with D possibly matching TRBD2 (5 bases). CDR1 and CDR2 (germline): SQVTM, ANQGSEA. This CDR3 contains 16 residues. The V gene lost 2 bases and the J gene lost 9 bases, with 23 bases spanning the gap. The CDR3 coding sequence is TGCAGCGTTGAATGGGTTATAGGACTCCTGGAGCCCATTCAGTACTTC. This encodes CSVEWVIGLLEPIQYF.

This clone was observed a few times. The gene calls are TRBV6-5 and TRBJ2-1; D call uncertain. Germline V gives CDR1 MNHEY, CDR2 SVGAGI. V was cut by 0 bases and J by 9 bases, with 12 bases left in between. This CDR3 is built from 14 residues. CDR3 sequence reads: CASSYSRGFGEQFF. Written as DNA, the CDR3 is TGTGCCAGCAGTTACTCACGAGGCTTCGGTGAGCAGTTCTTC.

This clone was seen a single time. The chain uses TRBV15 and TRBJ2-7; D is unclear. Germline CDR1 reads LNHNV; CDR2 reads YYDKDF (reference sequence). CDR3 size: 15 residues. The V and J ends lost 0 bases and 2 bases respectively, with 11 bases between them. In DNA form, the CDR3 reads TGTGCCACCAGCAGAGAAGCCGGGTCTACCTACGAGCAGTACGTC. The encoded protein is CATSREAGSTYEQYV.

CDR3 sequence: CASSLLWKGGNSPLHF. As DNA, the CDR3 is TGTGCCAGCAGCTTACTGTGGAAAGGGGGAAATTCACCCCTCCACTTT. The V gene is TRBV7-2, the J gene TRBJ1-6, with a possible D match to TRBD1 (6 bases). Trimming cost V 2 bases and J 7 bases, with 15 bases left between them. The CDR3 loop spans 16 amino acids. The germline V gene encodes CDR1 SGHTA and CDR2 FQGNSA.

Only one count was recorded for this clone. The chain is built from TRBV4-1 and TRBJ1-3; D perhaps matches TRBD1 (6 bases). The germline V gene encodes CDR1 MGHRA and CDR2 YSYEKL. V was cut by 4 bases and J by 6 bases, with 19 bases left in between. The CDR3 is 16 amino acids. The CDR3 DNA is TGCGCCAGCAGCCCTACCCACACAGGGAGGGAAAACACCATATATTTT. It specifies CASSPTHTGRENTIYF.